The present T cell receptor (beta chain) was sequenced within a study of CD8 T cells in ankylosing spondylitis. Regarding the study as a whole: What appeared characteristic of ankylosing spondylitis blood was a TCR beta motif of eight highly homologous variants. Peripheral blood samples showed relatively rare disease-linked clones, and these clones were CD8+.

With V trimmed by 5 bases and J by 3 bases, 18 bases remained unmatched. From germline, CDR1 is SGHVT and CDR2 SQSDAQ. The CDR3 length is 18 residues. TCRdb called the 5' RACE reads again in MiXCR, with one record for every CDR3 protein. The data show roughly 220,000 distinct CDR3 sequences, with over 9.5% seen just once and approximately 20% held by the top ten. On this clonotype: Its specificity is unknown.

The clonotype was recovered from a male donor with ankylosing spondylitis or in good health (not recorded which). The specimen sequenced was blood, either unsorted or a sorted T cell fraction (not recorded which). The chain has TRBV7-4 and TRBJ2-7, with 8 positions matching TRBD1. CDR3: CASSAPRGFRGRNYEQYF. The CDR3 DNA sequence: TGTGCCAGCAGCGCCCCTCGGGGGTTCAGGGGGCGAAACTACGAGCAGTACTTC.